Sequencing of this T cell receptor (beta chain) was carried out in a study of beta chain features in type 1 diabetes. Study conclusions and caveats: When Type 1 diabetes patients were examined, their TCRB CDR3s proved moderately but significantly shorter in all four CD4+ subsets. Whether HLA type influences TCRB rearrangement remained unresolved here.

CDR3 length equals 13 residues. Germline lookup yields CDR1 SGHRS and CDR2 YFSETQ. With 5 bases clipped from V and 6 bases from J, the junction kept 3 bases outside the gene matches. Comment on this clone: What it binds is not known.

Every single donor gave one heparinised blood draw, and these averaged approximately 100 mL. The purity of all sorted populations exceeded 95%. Sequencing targeted expressed TCRB transcripts, as all isolated RNA had been reverse transcribed. Sequencing used immunoSEQ multiplex PCR; TCRdb keeps in-frame clones, though not all of them. This sample yields under 950,000 clones, of which roughly 16% are seen a single time; around 0.02% belongs to the top ten. This receptor was identified in a woman aged 18-29 years in good health. The sequenced sample was naive CD4+ T cells from blood. This chain connects TRBV5-1 to TRBJ1-1, with TRBD1 identical over 11 bases. The DNA of the CDR3 is TGCGCCAGCAGGCCGGGACAGGGGGCTGAAGCTTTCTTT. Protein sequence: CASRPGQGAEAFF.